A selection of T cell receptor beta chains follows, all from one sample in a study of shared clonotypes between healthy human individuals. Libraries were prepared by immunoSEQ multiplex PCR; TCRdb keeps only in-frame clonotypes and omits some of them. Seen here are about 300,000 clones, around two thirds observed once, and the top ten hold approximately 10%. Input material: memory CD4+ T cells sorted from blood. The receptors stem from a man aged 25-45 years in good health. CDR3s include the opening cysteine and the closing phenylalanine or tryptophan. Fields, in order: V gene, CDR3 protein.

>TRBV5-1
CASSELTGAGTDTQYF
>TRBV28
CASSRTGGGEKLFF
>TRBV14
CASSVVNTGELFF
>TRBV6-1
CASRGLDYEQYF
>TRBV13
CASSEPQDRASGACRSNQPQHF
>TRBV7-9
CASSKQGANTGELFF
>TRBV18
CASSPTGVNTEAFF
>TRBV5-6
CASSPIGLSDQPQHF
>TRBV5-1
CASSLVQGVNTGELFF
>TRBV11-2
CASSLRFSYNSPLHF
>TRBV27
CASHSPDRVLGGYTF
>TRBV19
CASNPLGFGELFF